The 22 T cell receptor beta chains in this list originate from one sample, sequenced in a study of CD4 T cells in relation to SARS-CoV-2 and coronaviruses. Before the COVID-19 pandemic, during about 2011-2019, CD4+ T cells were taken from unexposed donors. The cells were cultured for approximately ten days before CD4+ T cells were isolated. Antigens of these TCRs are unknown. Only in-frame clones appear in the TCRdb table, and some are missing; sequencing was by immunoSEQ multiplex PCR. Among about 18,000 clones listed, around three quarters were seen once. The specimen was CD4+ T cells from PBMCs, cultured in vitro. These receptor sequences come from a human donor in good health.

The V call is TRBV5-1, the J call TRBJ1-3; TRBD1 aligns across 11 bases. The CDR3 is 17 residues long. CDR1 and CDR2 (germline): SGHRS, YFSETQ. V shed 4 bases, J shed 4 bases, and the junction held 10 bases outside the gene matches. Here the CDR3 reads CASSRGTGGFSGNTIYF. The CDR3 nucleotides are TGCGCCAGCAGCCGGGGGACAGGGGGATTCTCCGGAAACACCATATATTTT. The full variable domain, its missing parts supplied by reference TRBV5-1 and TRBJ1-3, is KAGVTQTPRYLIKTRGQQVTLSCSPISGHRSVSWYQQTPGQGLQFLFEYFSETQRNKGNFPGRFSGRQFSNSRSEMNVSTLELGDSALYLCASSRGTGGFSGNTIYFGEGSWLTVV.

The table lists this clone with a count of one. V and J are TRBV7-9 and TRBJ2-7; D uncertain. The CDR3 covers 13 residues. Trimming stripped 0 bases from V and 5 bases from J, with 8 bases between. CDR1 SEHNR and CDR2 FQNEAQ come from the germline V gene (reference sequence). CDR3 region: CASSLALGNEQYF. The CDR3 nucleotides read TGTGCCAGCAGCTTAGCGTTGGGAAACGAGCAGTACTTC.

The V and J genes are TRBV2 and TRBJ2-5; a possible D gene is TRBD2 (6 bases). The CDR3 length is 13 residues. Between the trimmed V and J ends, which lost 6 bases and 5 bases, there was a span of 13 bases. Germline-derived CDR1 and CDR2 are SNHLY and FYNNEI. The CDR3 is CASRRDPAETQYF. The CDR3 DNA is TGTGCCAGCAGGCGGGACCCCGCGGAGACCCAGTACTTC.

CDR3 sequence reads: CASSAGTSVYSYNEQFF. The CDR3 bases are TGTGCCAGCTCAGCCGGGACTAGCGTATACTCCTACAATGAGCAGTTCTTC. The gene calls are TRBV18 and TRBJ2-1, with 10 bases matching TRBD2. The junction had 7 bases not matched to a gene; V was cut back by 5 bases and J by 0 bases. The CDR3 runs to 17 residues. CDR1 is KGHSH, CDR2 LQKENI, per germline.

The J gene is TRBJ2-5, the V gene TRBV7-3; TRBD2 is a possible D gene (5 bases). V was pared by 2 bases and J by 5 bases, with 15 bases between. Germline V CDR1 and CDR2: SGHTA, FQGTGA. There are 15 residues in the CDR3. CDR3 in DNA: TGTGCCAGCAGCTTATTTGGGCTAGCCGAGGAGACCCAGTACTTC. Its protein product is CASSLFGLAEETQYF. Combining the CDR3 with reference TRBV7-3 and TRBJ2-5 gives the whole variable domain GAGVSQTPSNKVTEKGKYVELRCDPISGHTALYWYRQSLGQGPEFLIYFQGTGAADDSGLPNDRFFAVRPEGSVSTLKIQRTERGDSAVYLCASSLFGLAEETQYFGPGTRLLVL.

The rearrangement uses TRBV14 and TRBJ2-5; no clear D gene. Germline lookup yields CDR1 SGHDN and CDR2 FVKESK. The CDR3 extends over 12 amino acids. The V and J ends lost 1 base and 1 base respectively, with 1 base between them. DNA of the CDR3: TGTGCCAGCAGCCAAGTCCAAGAGACCCAGTACTTC. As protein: CASSQVQETQYF.

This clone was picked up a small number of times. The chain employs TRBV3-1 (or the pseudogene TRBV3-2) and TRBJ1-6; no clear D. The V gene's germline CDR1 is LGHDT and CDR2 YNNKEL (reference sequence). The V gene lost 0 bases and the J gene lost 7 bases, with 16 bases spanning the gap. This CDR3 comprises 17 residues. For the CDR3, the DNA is TGTGCCAGCAGCCAAGAGGTACCATCGGGCGTGAATTCACCCCTCCACTTT. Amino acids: CASSQEVPSGVNSPLHF.

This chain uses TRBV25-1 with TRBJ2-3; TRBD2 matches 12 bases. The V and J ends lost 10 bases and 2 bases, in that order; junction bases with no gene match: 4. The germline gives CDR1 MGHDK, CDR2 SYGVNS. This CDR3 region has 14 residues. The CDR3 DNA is TGTGCCAACCTAGCGGGAGGGCCCACAGATACGCAGTATTTT. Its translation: CANLAGGPTDTQYF.

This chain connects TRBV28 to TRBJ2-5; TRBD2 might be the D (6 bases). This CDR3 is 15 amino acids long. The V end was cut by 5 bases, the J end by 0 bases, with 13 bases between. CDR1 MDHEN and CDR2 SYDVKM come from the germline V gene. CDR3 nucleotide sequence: TGTGCCAGCAGTCCCGGGACTCGCGACCAAGAGACCCAGTACTTC. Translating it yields CASSPGTRDQETQYF.

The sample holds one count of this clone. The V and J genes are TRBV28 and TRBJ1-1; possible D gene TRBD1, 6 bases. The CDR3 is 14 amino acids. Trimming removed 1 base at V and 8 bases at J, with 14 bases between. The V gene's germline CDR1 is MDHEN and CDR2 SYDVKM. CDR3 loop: CASSLSGAPGEAFF. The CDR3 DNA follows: TGTGCCAGCAGTTTATCAGGGGCCCCGGGAGAAGCTTTCTTT.

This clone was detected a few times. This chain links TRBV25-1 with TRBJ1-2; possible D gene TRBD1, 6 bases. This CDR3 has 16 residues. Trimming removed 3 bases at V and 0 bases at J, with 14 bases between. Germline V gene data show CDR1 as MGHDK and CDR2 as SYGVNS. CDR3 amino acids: CASSETGSLANYGYTF. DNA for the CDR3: TGTGCCAGCAGTGAGACAGGCTCCTTGGCTAACTATGGCTACACCTTC.

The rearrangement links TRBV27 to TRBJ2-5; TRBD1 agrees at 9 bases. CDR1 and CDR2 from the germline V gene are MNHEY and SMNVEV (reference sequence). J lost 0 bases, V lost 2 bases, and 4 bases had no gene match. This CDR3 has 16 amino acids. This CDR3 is CASSLTGQGNQETQYF. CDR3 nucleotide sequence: TGTGCCAGCAGTTTAACCGGACAGGGGAACCAAGAGACCCAGTACTTC.

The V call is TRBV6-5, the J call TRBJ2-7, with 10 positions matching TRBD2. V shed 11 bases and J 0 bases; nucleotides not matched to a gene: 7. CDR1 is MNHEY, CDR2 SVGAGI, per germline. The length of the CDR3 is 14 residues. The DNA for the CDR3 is TGTGCCGTAGCGGGGGGACGGAGCTCCTACGAGCAGTACTTC. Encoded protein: CAVAGGRSSYEQYF.

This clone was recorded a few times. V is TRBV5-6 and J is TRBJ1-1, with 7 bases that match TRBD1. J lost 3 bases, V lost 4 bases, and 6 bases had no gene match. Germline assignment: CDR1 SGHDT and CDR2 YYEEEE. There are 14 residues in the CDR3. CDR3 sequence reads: CASSILTGYTEAFF. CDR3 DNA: TGTGCCAGCAGCATACTGACAGGGTACACTGAAGCTTTCTTT.

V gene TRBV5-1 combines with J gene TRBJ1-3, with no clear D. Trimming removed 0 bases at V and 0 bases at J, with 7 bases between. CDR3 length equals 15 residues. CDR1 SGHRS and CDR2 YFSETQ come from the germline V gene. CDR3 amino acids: CASSLDSPSGNTIYF. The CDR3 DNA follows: TGCGCCAGCAGCTTGGACAGTCCCTCTGGAAACACCATATATTTT. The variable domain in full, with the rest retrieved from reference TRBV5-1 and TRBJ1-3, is KAGVTQTPRYLIKTRGQQVTLSCSPISGHRSVSWYQQTPGQGLQFLFEYFSETQRNKGNFPGRFSGRQFSNSRSEMNVSTLELGDSALYLCASSLDSPSGNTIYFGEGSWLTVV.

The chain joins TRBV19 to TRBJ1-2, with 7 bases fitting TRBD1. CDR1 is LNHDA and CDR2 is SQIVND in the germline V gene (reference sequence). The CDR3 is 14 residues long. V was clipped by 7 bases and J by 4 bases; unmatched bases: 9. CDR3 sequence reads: CASIPTGTVYGYTF. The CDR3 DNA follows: TGTGCCAGTATCCCTACCGGGACAGTCTATGGCTACACCTTC.

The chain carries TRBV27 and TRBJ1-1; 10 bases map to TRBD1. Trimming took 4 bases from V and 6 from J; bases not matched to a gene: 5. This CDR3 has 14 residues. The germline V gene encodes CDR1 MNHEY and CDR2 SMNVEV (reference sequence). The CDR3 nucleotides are TGTGCCAGCAGTTCCGGACAGGGGGTCGCTGAAGCTTTCTTT. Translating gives CASSSGQGVAEAFF.

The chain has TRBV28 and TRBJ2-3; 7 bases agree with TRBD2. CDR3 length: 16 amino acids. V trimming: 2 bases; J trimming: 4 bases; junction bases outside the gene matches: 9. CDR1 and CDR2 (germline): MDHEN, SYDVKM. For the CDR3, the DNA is TGTGCCAGCAGTTTAACCCCGGCGGGAGAGGCAGATACGCAGTATTTT. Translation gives CASSLTPAGEADTQYF. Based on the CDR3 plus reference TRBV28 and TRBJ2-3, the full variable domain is DVKVTQSSRYLVKRTGEKVFLECVQDMDHENMFWYRQDPGLGLRLIYFSYDVKMKEKGDIPEGYSVSREKKERFSLILESASTNQTSMYLCASSLTPAGEADTQYFGPGTRLTVL.

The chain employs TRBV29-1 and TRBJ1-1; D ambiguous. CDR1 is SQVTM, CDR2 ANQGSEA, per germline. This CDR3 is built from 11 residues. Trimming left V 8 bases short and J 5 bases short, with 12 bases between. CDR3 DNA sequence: TGCAGCCCCCGGGATGGGACTGAAGCTTTCTTT. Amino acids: CSPRDGTEAFF.

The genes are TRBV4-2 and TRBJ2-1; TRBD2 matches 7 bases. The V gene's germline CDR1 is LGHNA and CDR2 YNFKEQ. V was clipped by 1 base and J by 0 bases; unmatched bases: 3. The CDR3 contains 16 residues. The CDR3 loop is CASSQAWTSSYNEQFF. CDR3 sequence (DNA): TGTGCCAGCAGCCAAGCTTGGACTAGCTCCTACAATGAGCAGTTCTTC.

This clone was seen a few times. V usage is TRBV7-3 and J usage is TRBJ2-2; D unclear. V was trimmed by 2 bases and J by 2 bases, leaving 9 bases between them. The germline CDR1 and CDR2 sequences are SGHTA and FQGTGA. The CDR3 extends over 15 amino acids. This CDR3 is CASSLEYPNTGELFF. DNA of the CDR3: TGTGCCAGCAGCTTAGAGTATCCTAACACCGGGGAGCTGTTTTTT.

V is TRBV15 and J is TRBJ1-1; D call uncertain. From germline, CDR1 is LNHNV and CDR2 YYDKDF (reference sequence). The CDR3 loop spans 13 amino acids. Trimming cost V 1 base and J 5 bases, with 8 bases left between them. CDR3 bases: TGTGCCACCAGCAGAGGGGTGGAAACTGAAGCTTTCTTT. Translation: CATSRGVETEAFF. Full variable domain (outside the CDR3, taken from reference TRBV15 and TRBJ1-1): DAMVIQNPRYQVTQFGKPVTLSCSQTLNHNVMYWYQQKSSQAPKLLFHYYDKDFNNEADTPDNFQSRRPNTSFCFLDIRSPGLGDTAMYLCATSRGVETEAFFGQGTRLTVV.